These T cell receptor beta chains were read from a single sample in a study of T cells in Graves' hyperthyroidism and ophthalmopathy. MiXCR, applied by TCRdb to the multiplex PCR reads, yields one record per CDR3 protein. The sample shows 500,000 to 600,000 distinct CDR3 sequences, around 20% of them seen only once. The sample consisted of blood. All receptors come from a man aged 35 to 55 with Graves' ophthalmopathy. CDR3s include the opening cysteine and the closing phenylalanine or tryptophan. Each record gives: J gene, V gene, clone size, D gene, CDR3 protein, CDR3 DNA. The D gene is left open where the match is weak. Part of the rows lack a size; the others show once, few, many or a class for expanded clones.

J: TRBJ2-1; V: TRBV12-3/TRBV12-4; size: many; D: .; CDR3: CASSLMGYNEQFF; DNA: TGTGCCAGCAGTTTAATGGGGTACAATGAGCAGTTCTTC
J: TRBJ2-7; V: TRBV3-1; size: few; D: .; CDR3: CASSQVRGSTYEQYF; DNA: TGTGCCAGCAGCCAAGTGAGGGGGAGTACCTACGAGCAGTACTTC
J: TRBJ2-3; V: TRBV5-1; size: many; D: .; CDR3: CASSLGLMAPTDTQYF; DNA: TGCGCCAGCAGCTTGGGCCTTATGGCCCCCACAGATACGCAGTATTTT
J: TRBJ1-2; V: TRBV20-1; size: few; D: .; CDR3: CSARDMEGRGYTF; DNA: TGCAGTGCTAGAGATATGGAGGGGCGAGGCTACACCTTC
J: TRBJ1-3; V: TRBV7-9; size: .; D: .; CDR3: CASSFRLRGNTIYF; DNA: TGTGCCAGCAGCTTTCGACTGCGGGGAAACACCATATATTTT
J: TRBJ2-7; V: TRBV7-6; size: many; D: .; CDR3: CASSPTAHYEQYF; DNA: TGTGCCAGCAGCCCTACGGCCCACTACGAGCAGTACTTC
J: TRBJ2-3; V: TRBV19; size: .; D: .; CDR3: CASSSQRGDTQYF; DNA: TGTGCCAGTAGTAGCCAACGGGGAGATACGCAGTATTTT
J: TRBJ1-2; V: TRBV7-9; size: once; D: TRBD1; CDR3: CASSLGTGINYGYTF; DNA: TGTGCCAGCAGCTTAGGGACAGGGATTAACTATGGCTACACCTTC
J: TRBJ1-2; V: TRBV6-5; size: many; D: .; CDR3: CASSSSRGTYTF; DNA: TGTGCCAGCAGTTCATCTCGGGGGACCTACACCTTC
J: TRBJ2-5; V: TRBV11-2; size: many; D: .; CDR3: CASSADSGETQYF; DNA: TGTGCCAGCAGCGCCGACAGCGGAGAGACCCAGTACTTC
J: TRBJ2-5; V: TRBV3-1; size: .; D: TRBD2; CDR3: CASSQARGGTQYF; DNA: TGTGCCAGCAGCCAAGCTCGCGGGGGGACCCAGTACTTC
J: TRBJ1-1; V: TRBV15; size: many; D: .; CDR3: CATSRAGEGAFF; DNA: TGTGCCACCAGCAGAGCTGGGGAAGGAGCTTTCTTT
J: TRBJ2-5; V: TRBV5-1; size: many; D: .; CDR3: CASSEGRSQETQYF; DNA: TGCGCCAGCAGCGAGGGACGGAGCCAAGAGACCCAGTACTTC
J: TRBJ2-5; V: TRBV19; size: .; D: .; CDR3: CASSVRRASSSQETQYF; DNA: TGTGCCAGTAGTGTAAGGAGGGCCTCGAGTAGCCAAGAGACCCAGTACTTC
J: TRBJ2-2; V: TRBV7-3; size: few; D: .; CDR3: CASSLKPGDTGELFF; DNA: TGTGCCAGCAGCTTAAAGCCTGGGGACACCGGGGAGCTGTTTTTT
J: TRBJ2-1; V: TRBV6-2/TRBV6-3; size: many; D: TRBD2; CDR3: CASSERGGGNEQFF; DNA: TGTGCCAGCAGCGAGCGGGGGGGCGGTAATGAGCAGTTCTTC
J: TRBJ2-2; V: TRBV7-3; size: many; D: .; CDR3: CASSPYTGELFF; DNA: TGTGCCAGCAGCCCGTACACCGGGGAGCTGTTTTTT
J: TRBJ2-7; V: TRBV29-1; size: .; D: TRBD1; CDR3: CSFRTGISYEQYF; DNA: TGCAGCTTTCGGACAGGGATTTCCTACGAGCAGTACTTC
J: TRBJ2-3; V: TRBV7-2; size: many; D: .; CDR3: CASSSGTAQYF; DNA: TGTGCCAGCAGCTCCGGGACGGCGCAGTATTTT
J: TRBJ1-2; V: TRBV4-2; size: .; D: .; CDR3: CASSHLSKGGGYGYTF; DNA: TGTGCCAGCAGCCACCTTTCAAAAGGGGGAGGCTATGGCTACACCTTC
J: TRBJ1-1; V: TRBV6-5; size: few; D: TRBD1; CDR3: CASSYDRAVQVGTEAFF; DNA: TGTGCCAGCAGTTACGACAGGGCCGTTCAGGTGGGGACTGAAGCTTTCTTT
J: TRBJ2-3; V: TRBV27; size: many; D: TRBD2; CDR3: CASSFFASGGTDTQYF; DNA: TGTGCCAGCAGTTTCTTCGCTAGCGGGGGCACAGATACGCAGTATTTT
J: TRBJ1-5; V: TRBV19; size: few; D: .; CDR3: CASSGRGQTIIEPQHF; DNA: TGTGCCAGTAGTGGGCGAGGACAGACAATCATTGAGCCCCAGCATTTT
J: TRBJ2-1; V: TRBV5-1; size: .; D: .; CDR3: CASSQPLAGGISYNEQFF; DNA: TGCGCCAGCAGCCAACCCCTGGCGGGCGGGATCTCCTACAATGAGCAGTTCTTC
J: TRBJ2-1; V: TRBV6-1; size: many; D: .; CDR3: CASSGIRRHNEQFF; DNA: TGTGCCAGCAGTGGGATACGACGACACAATGAGCAGTTCTTC
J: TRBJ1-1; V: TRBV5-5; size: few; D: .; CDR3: CASRAGPMNTEAFF; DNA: TGTGCCAGCAGAGCAGGGCCAATGAACACTGAAGCTTTCTTT
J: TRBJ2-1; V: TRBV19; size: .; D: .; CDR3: CASAVRAGNEQFF; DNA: TGTGCCAGTGCTGTTAGGGCTGGAAATGAGCAGTTCTTC
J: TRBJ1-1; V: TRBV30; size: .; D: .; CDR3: CAWTLSSGTEAFF; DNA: TGTGCCTGGACCCTCTCGAGCGGTACTGAAGCTTTCTTT
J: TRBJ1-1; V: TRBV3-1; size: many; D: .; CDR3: CASSAGGGDTEAFF; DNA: TGTGCCAGCAGCGCGGGGGGAGGTGACACTGAAGCTTTCTTT
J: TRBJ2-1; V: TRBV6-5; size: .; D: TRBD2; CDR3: CASSYPKAGGPYEQFF; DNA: TGTGCCAGCAGTTACCCCAAAGCGGGGGGGCCCTATGAGCAGTTCTTC
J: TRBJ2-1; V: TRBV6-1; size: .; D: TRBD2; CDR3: CASSEDLRGARGEQFF; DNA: TGTGCCAGCAGTGAAGATTTGCGGGGGGCACGAGGTGAGCAGTTCTTC
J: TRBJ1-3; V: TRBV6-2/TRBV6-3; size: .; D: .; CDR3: CASSRQSIGDTIYF; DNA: TGTGCCAGCAGTCGCCAGTCGATAGGGGACACCATATATTTT
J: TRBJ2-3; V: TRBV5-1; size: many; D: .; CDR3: CASSPLRTTPSTDTQYF; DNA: TGCGCCAGCAGCCCCTTGAGAACGACTCCAAGCACAGATACGCAGTATTTT
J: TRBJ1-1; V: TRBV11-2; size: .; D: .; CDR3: CASSSARGRSNTEAFF; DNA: TGTGCCAGCAGCTCGGCCCGGGGACGGTCGAACACTGAAGCTTTCTTT
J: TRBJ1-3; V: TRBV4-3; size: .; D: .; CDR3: CASSPVQGGAGGNTIYF; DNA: TGCGCCAGCAGCCCCGTTCAGGGAGGTGCGGGTGGAAACACCATATATTTT
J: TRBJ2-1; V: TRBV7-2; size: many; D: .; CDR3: CASSPQYNNEQFF; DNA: TGTGCCAGCAGCCCGCAATACAACAATGAGCAGTTCTTC
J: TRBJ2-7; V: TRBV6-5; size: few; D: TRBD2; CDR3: CASSYSILAGTYEQYF; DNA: TGTGCCAGCAGTTACTCGATACTAGCGGGAACCTACGAGCAGTACTTC
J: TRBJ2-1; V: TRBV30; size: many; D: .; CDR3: CASGRWGNEQFF; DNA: TGTGCCTCGGGACGGTGGGGGAATGAGCAGTTCTTC
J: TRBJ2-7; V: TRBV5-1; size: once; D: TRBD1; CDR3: CASSLSGRGQGANEQYF; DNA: TGCGCCAGCAGCTTGTCGGGTCGGGGGCAGGGGGCAAACGAGCAGTACTTC
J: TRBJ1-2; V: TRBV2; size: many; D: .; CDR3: CATPSPGLRGYTF; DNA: TGTGCCACCCCCTCCCCCGGGCTACGTGGCTACACCTTC
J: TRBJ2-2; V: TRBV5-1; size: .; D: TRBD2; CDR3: CASRPGLGTGELFF; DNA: TGCGCCAGCAGGCCGGGACTAGGGACCGGGGAGCTGTTTTTT
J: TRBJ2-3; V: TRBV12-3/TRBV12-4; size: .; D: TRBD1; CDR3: CASSLVGRQGAQDAQYF; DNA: TGTGCCAGCAGTTTAGTAGGGCGGCAGGGGGCTCAGGATGCGCAGTATTTT
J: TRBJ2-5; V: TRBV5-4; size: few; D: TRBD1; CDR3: CASSHGTGTNQETQYF; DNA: TGTGCCAGCAGCCACGGGACAGGGACTAATCAAGAGACCCAGTACTTC
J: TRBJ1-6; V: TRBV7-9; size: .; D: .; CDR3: CASSLGSASSPLHF; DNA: TGTGCCAGCAGCCTTGGATCGGCCTCTTCACCCCTCCACTTT
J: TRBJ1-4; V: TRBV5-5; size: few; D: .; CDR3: CASSLNFYATNEKLFF; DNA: TGTGCCAGCAGCTTGAATTTCTACGCAACTAATGAAAAACTGTTTTTT
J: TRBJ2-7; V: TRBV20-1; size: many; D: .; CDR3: CSATDQRDEQYF; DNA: TGCAGTGCTACCGACCAGCGCGACGAGCAGTACTTC
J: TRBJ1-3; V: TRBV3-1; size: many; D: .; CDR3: CASNAGNTIYF; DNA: TGTGCCAGCAATGCGGGAAACACCATATATTTT
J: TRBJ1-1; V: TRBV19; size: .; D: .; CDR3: CASSISRGAGTEAFF; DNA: TGTGCCAGTAGTATAAGCAGGGGCGCTGGCACTGAAGCTTTCTTT
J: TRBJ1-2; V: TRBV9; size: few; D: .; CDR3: CASSDRTDNNYGYTF; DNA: TGTGCCAGCAGCGACAGGACAGATAATAACTATGGCTACACCTTC
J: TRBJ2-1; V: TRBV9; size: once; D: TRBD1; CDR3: CASSVGPIRDRGFYNEQFF; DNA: TGTGCCAGCAGCGTCGGGCCAATACGCGACAGGGGGTTCTACAATGAGCAGTTCTTC
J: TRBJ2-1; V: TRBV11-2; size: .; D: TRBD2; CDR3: CASGYPPTGTSGRVMLEQFF; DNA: TGTGCCAGCGGATACCCCCCTACCGGGACTAGCGGGAGGGTGATGTTAGAGCAGTTCTTC
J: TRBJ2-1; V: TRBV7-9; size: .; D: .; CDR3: CASRPPGQSSSYNEQFF; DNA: TGTGCCAGCAGACCCCCCGGGCAATCTAGCTCCTACAATGAGCAGTTCTTC
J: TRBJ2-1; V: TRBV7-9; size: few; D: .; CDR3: CASSSAGTAYNEQFF; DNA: TGTGCCAGCAGCTCCGCCGGGACCGCCTACAATGAGCAGTTCTTC
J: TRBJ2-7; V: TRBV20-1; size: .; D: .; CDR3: CSAGRMRGAYEQYF; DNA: TGCAGTGCAGGGAGGATGCGGGGCGCATACGAGCAGTACTTC
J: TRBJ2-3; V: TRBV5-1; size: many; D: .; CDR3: CASSLEQVTDTQYF; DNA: TGCGCCAGCAGCTTGGAACAGGTCACAGATACGCAGTATTTT